The source of this TCR beta chain is a study of blood T cell repertoires in COVID-19. Study summary: Collection of acute and convalescent COVID-19 samples took place in the United States, Italy and Spain. The cDNA or gDNA used as material had been derived from T cells, B-cell-depleted T cells, or PBMCs.

Methods used by the authors: Amplification with reference gene primers provided the estimates of nucleated cell counts. Using immunoSEQ multiplex PCR, the repertoire was profiled, and TCRdb retains in-frame clones only, with some absent. V and J calls and clone size are those listed in that table; D and trimming were worked out from the DNA. The sample comprises some 70,000 clones, roughly 84% of which are singletons, and around 41% rests with the top ten. Trimming took off 0 bases at V and 8 bases at J, with 11 bases between the two ends. In germline, CDR1 is SGDLS, CDR2 YYNGEE. The CDR3 length is 13 residues. In this sample, this clone turned up a few times.

This sequence joins TRBV9 and TRBJ1-1; the D gene is possibly TRBD1 (6 bases). The sample was peripheral blood. The receptor was derived from a man aged 80 or over with acute or convalescent COVID-19. Here the CDR3 DNA reads TGTGCCAGCAGCGTAGAAGAGGGGACAGAAGCTTTCTTT. It is translated as CASSVEEGTEAFF.